Included here is one T cell receptor beta chain sequence, with context. Its antigen remains unidentified. The data derive from a study of regulatory T cells in long-lasting Graves disease. Study-wide results and limits: Among samples with persistent disease, TRBV28, TRBJ1-2 and TRBJ2-5 were favored. Patients whose Graves' disease persisted exhibited lower TCR diversity than those newly diagnosed.

Researchers made TCR beta libraries by using iRepertoire HTBI primers and running Arm-PCR on CDR3 regions. TCRdb re-called the multiplex PCR reads through MiXCR, storing one row per CDR3 protein. The table has about 400,000 distinct CDR3 sequences, around 16% seen once. V lost 6 bases and J lost 4, with 18 bases in between. This CDR3 is 15 amino acids long. Germline V gene lookup returns CDR1 MNHEY and CDR2 SMNVEV (reference sequence). The time point is: newly diagnosed GD, antithyroid drugs for less than 3 months. Extracted RNA from PBMCs served as the source of the TCR library. Patients came from an endocrinology department in Xi'an, China.

V gene TRBV27 combines with J gene TRBJ1-2; no clear D. The sequence derives from a female donor with Graves disease. The specimen was peripheral blood mononuclear cells (PBMCs), collected at new diagnosis, from a patient treated with antithyroid drugs. The CDR3 loop reads CASSPIEGSSYGYTF. DNA of the CDR3: TGTGCCAGCAGCCCCATCGAGGGTAGTAGCTATGGCTACACCTTC.